Listed below are T cell receptor beta chains from one sample, sequenced in a study of regulatory T cells in long-lasting Graves disease. TCRdb passed the multiplex PCR reads through MiXCR, listing each CDR3 protein once. This table has 400,000 to 550,000 distinct CDR3 sequences, about 15% appearing once. These same records also appear under a second study, on T cells in Graves' hyperthyroidism and ophthalmopathy.

Sequencing used peripheral blood mononuclear cells (PBMCs), obtained at new diagnosis, from a patient treated with antithyroid drugs. All receptors derive from a woman aged 25 to 39 with Graves disease. Both conserved end residues are trimmed from each CDR3. The D gene is left open where the match is weak.

>TRBJ2-3|12|-|TRBV27
ASSLRSSTDTQY
>TRBJ1-2|15|TRBD1|TRBV4-2
ASSQDGQGIGSYGYT
>TRBJ2-1|14|TRBD2|TRBV28
ASSETSGSINNEQF
>TRBJ2-2|13|-|TRBV27
ASSPTGPRTGELF
>TRBJ2-2|11|-|TRBV27
ASSFEGTGELF
>TRBJ2-3|13|TRBD2|TRBV28
ATREPSGDTDTQY
>TRBJ2-1|14|TRBD2|TRBV4-1
ASSPGSFGRWHEQF
>TRBJ2-3|13|-|TRBV11-2
ASSTNTEAGDTQY
>TRBJ2-2|15|TRBD1|TRBV6-1
ASSEGVFRQGPGELF
>TRBJ1-2|16|-|TRBV5-1
ASSPLLTRPIQDVGYT
>TRBJ2-6|13|-|TRBV5-1
ASSLSPDRANVLT
>TRBJ1-2|13|-|TRBV7-2
ASSLFRGAASDYT
>TRBJ1-2|11|-|TRBV12-3/TRBV12-4
ASSPRGDYGYT
>TRBJ2-7|15|TRBD2|TRBV18
ASSPRFEVAGTHEQY
>TRBJ2-1|13|TRBD2|TRBV20-1
SASGLAGRDNEQF
>TRBJ1-1|12|-|TRBV2
ASSPQGDRTEAF
>TRBJ1-5|9|-|TRBV30
AWGQNQPQH
>TRBJ1-2|11|-|TRBV30
AWSIAGNYGYT
>TRBJ2-7|12|-|TRBV3-1
ASSQDTMADEQY
>TRBJ1-1|10|-|TRBV9
ASGVDLGEAF
>TRBJ1-1|12|-|TRBV27
ASSLRGVVTEAF
>TRBJ1-2|11|-|TRBV14
ASSPNFLAGYT
>TRBJ2-7|14|TRBD1|TRBV27
ASSFQPRTGSNEQY
>TRBJ1-1|13|TRBD1|TRBV24-1
ATSDPRTGNTEAF
>TRBJ2-3|14|TRBD2|TRBV5-1
ASTQGLASGTDTQY
>TRBJ2-7|9|-|TRBV6-5
ASSSLHEQY
>TRBJ1-1|13|-|TRBV5-1
ASSLVSPLNTEAF
>TRBJ1-5|11|-|TRBV15
ATSDNLNQPQH
>TRBJ1-5|11|-|TRBV5-1
ASSFGAGQPQH
>TRBJ2-7|13|TRBD1|TRBV3-1
ASSLWTGGGGEQY
>TRBJ2-7|13|-|TRBV10-3
AISQDGQGGPEQY
>TRBJ2-1|9|-|TRBV28
ASSARYEQF
>TRBJ2-1|14|TRBD2|TRBV24-1
ATSDLGAGGLDEQF
>TRBJ2-3|13|-|TRBV7-7
ASSLGGGGPDTQY
>TRBJ2-2|14|TRBD2|TRBV7-9
ASSPGRGGNTGELF
>TRBJ2-5|11|TRBD2|TRBV20-1
SARGGGQETQY
>TRBJ2-1|12|TRBD2|TRBV29-1
SARTSGNYNEQF
>TRBJ2-1|10|-|TRBV28
ASSPTPLLSF
>TRBJ2-3|10|-|TRBV2
ASTYYTDTQY
>TRBJ2-2|13|TRBD1|TRBV5-1
ASSFYRGRTGELF
>TRBJ1-1|10|-|TRBV2
ASSTANTEAF
>TRBJ2-2|13|TRBD2|TRBV20-1
SARLAGVGPGELF
>TRBJ2-1|13|TRBD1|TRBV4-3
ASSQPGQGKGEQF